The following is a TCR beta chain sequence with its context. The antigen is undetermined. The study sampled blood at baseline, cycle 4 day 1, and cycle 7 day 1. V lost 2 bases, J lost 5 bases, and 15 bases lay in between. The CDR3 extends over 15 amino acids. Germline assignment: CDR1 SGHTA and CDR2 FQGNSA. This specimen comes from a study of OX40 agonist ivuxolimab in advanced cancers. Points from the study as a whole: Both CD4+ and CD8+ T cell populations in blood had undergone clonal expansion by week 6 at 0.1 to 3.0 mg/kg. The authors did not determine the antigen specificity of the expanded peripheral T cells.

Data came from immunoSEQ multiplex PCR; TCRdb stores just in-frame clones and leaves some out. The table lists fewer than 120,000 clones, about 92% of them singletons, with about 0.25% in the top ten. This specimen consisted of CD4+ or CD8+ T cells sorted from blood, obtained in a trial of the OX40 agonist ivuxolimab. The V call is TRBV7-2, the J call TRBJ1-2; D call uncertain. The TCR originated in an adult with an advanced solid tumor such as melanoma, head and neck, liver or kidney cancer. The CDR3 is CASSLNGISSYGYTF. In nucleotides, the CDR3 is TGTGCCAGCAGCTTAAATGGCATATCCTCTTATGGCTACACCTTC.